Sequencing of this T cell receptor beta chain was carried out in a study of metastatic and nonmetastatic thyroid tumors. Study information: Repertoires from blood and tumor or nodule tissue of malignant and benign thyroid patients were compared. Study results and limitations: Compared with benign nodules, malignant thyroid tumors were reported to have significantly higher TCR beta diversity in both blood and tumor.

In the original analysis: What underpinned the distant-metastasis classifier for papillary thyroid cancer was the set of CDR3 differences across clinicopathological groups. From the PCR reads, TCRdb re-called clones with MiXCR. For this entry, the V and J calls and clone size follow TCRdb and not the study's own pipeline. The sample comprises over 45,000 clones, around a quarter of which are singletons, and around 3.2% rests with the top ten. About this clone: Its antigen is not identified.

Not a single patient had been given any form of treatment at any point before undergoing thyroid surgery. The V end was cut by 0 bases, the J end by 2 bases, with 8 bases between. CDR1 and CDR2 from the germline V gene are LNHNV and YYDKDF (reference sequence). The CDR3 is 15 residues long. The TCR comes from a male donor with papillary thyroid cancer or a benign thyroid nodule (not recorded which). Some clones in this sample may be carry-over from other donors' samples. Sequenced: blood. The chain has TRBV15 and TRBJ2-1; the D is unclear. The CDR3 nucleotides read TGTGCCACCAGCAGAGATGCTGGGGCCTACAATGAGCAGTTCTTC. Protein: CATSRDAGAYNEQFF.